This T cell receptor beta chain was sequenced in a study of CD4 T cell repertoires in COVID-19. Study-wide context: Other coronavirus spike proteins restimulated relabeled CFSE-low cells expanded with IL-2 for about eleven days. Findings and caveats of the study: Suggested intraclonal diversification: top SARS-CoV-2-reactive clonotypes appeared in two or three memory subsets.

A remark on this clone: Its target is not known.

No culture step preceded sequencing of the ex vivo isolated memory T cells. The CDR3 spans 16 residues. Germline CDR1 reads LNHDA; CDR2 reads SQIVND (reference sequence). With 8 bases removed from V and 0 bases from J, the gap between germline ends came to 19 bases. The table came from immunoSEQ multiplex PCR; TCRdb's copy has only in-frame clones and leaves some out. The table includes about 8,400 clones, roughly 80% detected once. Sequencing was performed on effector memory CD4+ T cells from blood, taken before the COVID-19 pandemic. J is TRBJ1-1 and V is TRBV19; D is ambiguous. The sequence was collected from a human donor who had COVID-19. CDR3: CASAKGGGPLNTEAFF. The CDR3 DNA sequence: TGTGCCAGTGCAAAGGGAGGTGGACCGTTGAACACTGAAGCTTTCTTT. Combining the CDR3 with reference TRBV19 and TRBJ1-1 gives the whole variable domain DGGITQSPKYLFRKEGQNVTLSCEQNLNHDAMYWYRQDPGQGLRLIYYSQIVNDFQKGDIAEGYSVSREKKESFPLTVTSAQKNPTAFYLCASAKGGGPLNTEAFFGQGTRLTVV.